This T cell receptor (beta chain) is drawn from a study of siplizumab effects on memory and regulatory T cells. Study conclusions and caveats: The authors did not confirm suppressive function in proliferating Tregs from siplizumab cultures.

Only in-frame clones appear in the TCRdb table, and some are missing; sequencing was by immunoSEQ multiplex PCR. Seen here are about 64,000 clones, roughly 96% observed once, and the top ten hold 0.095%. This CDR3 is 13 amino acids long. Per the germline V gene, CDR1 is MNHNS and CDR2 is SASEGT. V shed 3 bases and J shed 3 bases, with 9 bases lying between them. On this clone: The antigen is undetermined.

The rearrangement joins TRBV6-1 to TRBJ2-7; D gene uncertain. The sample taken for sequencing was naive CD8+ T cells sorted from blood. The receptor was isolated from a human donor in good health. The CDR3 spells CASSDSESYEQYF. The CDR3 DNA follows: TGTGCCAGCAGTGACAGTGAAAGCTACGAGCAGTACTTC.